The present T cell receptor (beta chain) was sequenced within a study of chemoradiotherapy in HPV16-positive cancers. The repertoire was sequenced with immunoSEQ multiplex PCR; TCRdb's copy has only in-frame clones and lacks some. Among around 5,000 clones, 86% were seen once, and the ten largest hold about 4.7%. The input for sequencing was tumor tissue, taken from a patient who underwent chemoradiotherapy. The source is a human donor with HPV-associated anogenital cancer.

This chain's CDR3 is CASTDAGILTQPQHF. The CDR3 region has the DNA TGTGCCAGCACTGACGCAGGCATTCTGACTCAGCCCCAGCATTTT. The chain carries TRBV2 and TRBJ1-5; no firm D call. Trimming took off 7 bases at V and 6 bases at J, with 19 bases between the two ends. Germline V lookup: CDR1 SNHLY, CDR2 FYNNEI. The CDR3 totals 15 residues. The full variable domain, in which reference TRBV2 and TRBJ1-5 provide the parts outside the CDR3, is EPEVTQTPSHQVTQMGQEVILRCVPISNHLYFYWYRQILGQKVEFLVSFYNNEISEKSEIFDDQFSVERPDGSNFTLKIRSTKLEDSAMYFCASTDAGILTQPQHFGDGTRLSIL.